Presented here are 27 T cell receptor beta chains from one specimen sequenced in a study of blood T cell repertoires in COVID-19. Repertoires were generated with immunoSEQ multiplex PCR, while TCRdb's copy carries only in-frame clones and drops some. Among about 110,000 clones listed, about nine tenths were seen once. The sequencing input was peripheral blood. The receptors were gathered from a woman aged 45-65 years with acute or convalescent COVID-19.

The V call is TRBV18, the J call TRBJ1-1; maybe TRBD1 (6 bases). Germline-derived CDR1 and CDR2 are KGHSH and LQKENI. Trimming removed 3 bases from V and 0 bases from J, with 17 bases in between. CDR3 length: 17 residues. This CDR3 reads CASSPLSGVRMNTEAFF. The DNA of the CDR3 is TGTGCCAGCTCACCTTTGTCAGGGGTGAGGATGAACACTGAAGCTTTCTTT. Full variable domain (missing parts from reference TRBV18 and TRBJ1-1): NAGVMQNPRHLVRRRGQEARLRCSPMKGHSHVYWYRQLPEEGLKFMVYLQKENIIDESGMPKERFSAEFPKEGPSILRIQQVVRGDSAAYFCASSPLSGVRMNTEAFFGQGTRLTVV.

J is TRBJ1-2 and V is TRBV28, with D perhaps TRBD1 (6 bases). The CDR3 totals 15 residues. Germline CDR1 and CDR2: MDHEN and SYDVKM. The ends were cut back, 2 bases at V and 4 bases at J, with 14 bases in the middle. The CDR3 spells CASSLGAKGGYGYTF. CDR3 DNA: TGTGCCAGCAGTTTAGGCGCTAAAGGGGGCTATGGCTACACCTTC.

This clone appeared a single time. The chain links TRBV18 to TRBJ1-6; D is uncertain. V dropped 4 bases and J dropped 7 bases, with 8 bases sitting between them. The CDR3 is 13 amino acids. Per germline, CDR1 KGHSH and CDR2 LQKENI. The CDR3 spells CASSLDMNSPLHF. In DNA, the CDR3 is TGTGCCAGCTCACTAGACATGAATTCACCCCTCCACTTT. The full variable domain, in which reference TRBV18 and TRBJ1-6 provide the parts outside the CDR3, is NAGVMQNPRHLVRRRGQEARLRCSPMKGHSHVYWYRQLPEEGLKFMVYLQKENIIDESGMPKERFSAEFPKEGPSILRIQQVVRGDSAAYFCASSLDMNSPLHFGNGTRLTVT.

Written as DNA, the CDR3 is TGTGCCAGCAGCGACGCTAACAGGGGGTACTATGGCTACACCTTC. This translates into CASSDANRGYYGYTF. The chain joins TRBV28 to TRBJ1-2, with 8 bases lining up with TRBD1. In germline, CDR1 is MDHEN, CDR2 SYDVKM. V was pared by 6 bases and J by 3 bases, with 9 bases of the junction left unmatched. The CDR3 has 15 amino acids.

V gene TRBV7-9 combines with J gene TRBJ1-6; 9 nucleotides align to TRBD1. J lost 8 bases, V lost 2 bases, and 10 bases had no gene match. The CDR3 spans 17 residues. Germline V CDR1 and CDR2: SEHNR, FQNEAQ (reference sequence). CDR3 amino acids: CASSLRFGQGRDSPLHF. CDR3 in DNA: TGTGCCAGCAGCTTAAGATTCGGACAGGGGCGGGATTCACCCCTCCACTTT.

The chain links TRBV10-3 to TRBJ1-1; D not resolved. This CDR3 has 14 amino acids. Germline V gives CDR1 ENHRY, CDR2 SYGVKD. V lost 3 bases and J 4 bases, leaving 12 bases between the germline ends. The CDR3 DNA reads TGTGCCATCAGTGATGCCTTCGACACCACTGAAGCTTTCTTT. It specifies CAISDAFDTTEAFF.

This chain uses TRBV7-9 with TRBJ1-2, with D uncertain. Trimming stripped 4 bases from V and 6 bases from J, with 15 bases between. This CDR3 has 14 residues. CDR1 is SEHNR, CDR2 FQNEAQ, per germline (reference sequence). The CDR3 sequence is CASSSPKAGDGYTF. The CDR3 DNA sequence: TGTGCCAGCAGCTCCCCCAAGGCGGGCGATGGCTACACCTTC.

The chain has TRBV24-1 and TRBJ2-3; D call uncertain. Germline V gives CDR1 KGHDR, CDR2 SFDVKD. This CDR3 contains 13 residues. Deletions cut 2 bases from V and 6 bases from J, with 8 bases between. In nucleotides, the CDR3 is TGTGCCACCAGTGATTCCCCTAGGGATACGCAGTATTTT. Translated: CATSDSPRDTQYF.

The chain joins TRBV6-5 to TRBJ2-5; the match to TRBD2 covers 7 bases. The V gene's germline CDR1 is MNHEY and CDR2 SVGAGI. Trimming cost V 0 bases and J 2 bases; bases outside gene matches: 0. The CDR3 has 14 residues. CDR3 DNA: TGTGCCAGCAGTTACTCGGGAGGGCAAGAGACCCAGTACTTC. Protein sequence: CASSYSGGQETQYF.

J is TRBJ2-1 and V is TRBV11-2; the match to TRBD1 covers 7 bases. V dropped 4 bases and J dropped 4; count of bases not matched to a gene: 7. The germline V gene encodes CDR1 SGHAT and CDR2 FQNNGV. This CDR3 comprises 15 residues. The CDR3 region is CASSSRQGVYNEQFF. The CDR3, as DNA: TGTGCCAGCAGCTCCAGGCAGGGGGTATACAATGAGCAGTTCTTC.

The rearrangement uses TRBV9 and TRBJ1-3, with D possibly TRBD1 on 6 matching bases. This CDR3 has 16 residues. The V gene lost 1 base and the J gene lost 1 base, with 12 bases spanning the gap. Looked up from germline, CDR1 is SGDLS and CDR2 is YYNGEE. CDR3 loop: CASSVSRGWSGNTIYF. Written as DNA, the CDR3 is TGTGCCAGCAGCGTATCCAGGGGTTGGTCTGGAAACACCATATATTTT.

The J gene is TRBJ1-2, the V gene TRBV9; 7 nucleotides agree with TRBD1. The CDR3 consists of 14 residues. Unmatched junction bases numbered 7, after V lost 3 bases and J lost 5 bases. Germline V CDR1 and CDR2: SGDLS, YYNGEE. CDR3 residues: CASSAPTGKYGYTF. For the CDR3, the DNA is TGTGCCAGCAGCGCCCCGACAGGGAAATATGGCTACACCTTC.

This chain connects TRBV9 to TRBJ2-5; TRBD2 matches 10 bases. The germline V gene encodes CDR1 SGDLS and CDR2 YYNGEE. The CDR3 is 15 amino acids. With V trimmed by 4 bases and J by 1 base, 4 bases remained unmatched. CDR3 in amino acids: CASSPSGGPQETQYF. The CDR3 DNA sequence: TGTGCCAGCAGCCCTAGCGGGGGCCCCCAAGAGACCCAGTACTTC.

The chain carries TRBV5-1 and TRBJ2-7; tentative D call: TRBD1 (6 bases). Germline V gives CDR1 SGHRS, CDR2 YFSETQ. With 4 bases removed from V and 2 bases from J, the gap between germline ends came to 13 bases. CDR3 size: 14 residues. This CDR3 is CASSTGDTTYEQYF. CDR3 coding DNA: TGCGCCAGCAGCACCGGGGACACCACCTACGAGCAGTACTTC. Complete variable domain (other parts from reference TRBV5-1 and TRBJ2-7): KAGVTQTPRYLIKTRGQQVTLSCSPISGHRSVSWYQQTPGQGLQFLFEYFSETQRNKGNFPGRFSGRQFSNSRSEMNVSTLELGDSALYLCASSTGDTTYEQYFGPGTRLTVT.

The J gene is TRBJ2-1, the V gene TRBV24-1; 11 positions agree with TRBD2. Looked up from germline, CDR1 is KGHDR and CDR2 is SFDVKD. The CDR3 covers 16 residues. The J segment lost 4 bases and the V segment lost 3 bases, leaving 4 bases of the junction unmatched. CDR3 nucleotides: TGTGCCACCAGTGATACTAGCGGGAGAACATACAATGAGCAGTTCTTC. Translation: CATSDTSGRTYNEQFF.

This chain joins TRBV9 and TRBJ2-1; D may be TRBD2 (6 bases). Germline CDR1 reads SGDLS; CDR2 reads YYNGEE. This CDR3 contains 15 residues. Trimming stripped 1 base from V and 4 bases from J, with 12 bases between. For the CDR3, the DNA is TGTGCCAGCAGCGTAACGGGAGCGGTATACAATGAGCAGTTCTTC. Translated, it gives CASSVTGAVYNEQFF.

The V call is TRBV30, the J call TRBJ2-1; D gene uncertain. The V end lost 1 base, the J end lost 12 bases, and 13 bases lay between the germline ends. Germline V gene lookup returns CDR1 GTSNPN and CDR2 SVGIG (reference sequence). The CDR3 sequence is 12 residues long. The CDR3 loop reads CAWSGPEIRQFF. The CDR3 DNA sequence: TGTGCCTGGAGTGGTCCTGAGATAAGGCAGTTCTTC. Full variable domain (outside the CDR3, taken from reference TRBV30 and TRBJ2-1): SQTIHQWPATLVQPVGSPLSLECTVEGTSNPNLYWYRQAAGRGLQLLFYSVGIGQISSEVPQNLSASRPQDRQFILSSKKLLLSDSGFYLCAWSGPEIRQFFGPGTRLTVL.

The CDR3 nucleotides are TGTGCCAGTAGTATAGGGTATTACCTCTGGGCGGGAAACACCATATATTTT. Translation: CASSIGYYLWAGNTIYF. This sequence joins TRBV19 and TRBJ1-3; unclear D gene. Per the germline V gene, CDR1 is LNHDA and CDR2 is SQIVND (reference sequence). This CDR3 is 17 amino acids long. Deletions cut 1 base from V and 4 bases from J, with 17 bases between.

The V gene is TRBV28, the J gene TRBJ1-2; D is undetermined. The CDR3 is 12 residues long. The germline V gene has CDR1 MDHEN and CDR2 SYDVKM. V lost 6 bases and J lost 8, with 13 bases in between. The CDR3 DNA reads TGTGCCAGCAGCCTGGAGGGATCAGGCTACACCTTC. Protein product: CASSLEGSGYTF.

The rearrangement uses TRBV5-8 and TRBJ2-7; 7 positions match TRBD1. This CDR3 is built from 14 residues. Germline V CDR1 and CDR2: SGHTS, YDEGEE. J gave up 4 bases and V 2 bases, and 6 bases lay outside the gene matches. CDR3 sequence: CASSLRGRGYEQYF. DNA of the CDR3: TGTGCCAGCAGCTTAAGGGGGCGCGGATACGAGCAGTACTTC.

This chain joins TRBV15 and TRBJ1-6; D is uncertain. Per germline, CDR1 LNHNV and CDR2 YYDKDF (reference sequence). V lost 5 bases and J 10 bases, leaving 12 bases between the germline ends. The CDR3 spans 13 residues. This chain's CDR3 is CATSSSGGSPLHF. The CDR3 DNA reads TGTGCCACCAGCTCGTCGGGTGGGTCACCCCTCCACTTT.

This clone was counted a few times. In nucleotides, the CDR3 is TGTGCCAGCAGTTTTACCCAGAACTATGGCTACACCTTC. Translated, it gives CASSFTQNYGYTF. The chain employs TRBV12-3 or TRBV12-4 and TRBJ1-2; no reliable D call. The V and J ends lost 3 bases and 2 bases respectively, with 7 bases between them. This CDR3 has 13 residues.

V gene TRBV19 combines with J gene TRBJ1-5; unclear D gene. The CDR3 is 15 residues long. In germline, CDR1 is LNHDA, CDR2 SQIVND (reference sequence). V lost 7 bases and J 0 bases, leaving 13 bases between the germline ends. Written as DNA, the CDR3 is TGTGCCAGTACGGGAGGGATGTCTAGCAATCAGCCCCAGCATTTT. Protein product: CASTGGMSSNQPQHF.

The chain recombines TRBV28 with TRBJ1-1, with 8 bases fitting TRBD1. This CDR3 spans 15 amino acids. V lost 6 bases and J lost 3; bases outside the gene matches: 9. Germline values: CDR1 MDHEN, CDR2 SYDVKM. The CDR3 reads CASSHSGGSYTEAFF. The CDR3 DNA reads TGTGCCAGCAGCCACTCAGGGGGCTCGTACACTGAAGCTTTCTTT.

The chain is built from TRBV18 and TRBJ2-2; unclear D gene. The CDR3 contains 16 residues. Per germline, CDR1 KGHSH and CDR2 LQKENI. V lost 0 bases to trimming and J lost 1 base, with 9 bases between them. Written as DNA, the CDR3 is TGTGCCAGCTCACCACCGTCCTCGGGGAACACCGGGGAGCTGTTTTTT. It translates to CASSPPSSGNTGELFF.

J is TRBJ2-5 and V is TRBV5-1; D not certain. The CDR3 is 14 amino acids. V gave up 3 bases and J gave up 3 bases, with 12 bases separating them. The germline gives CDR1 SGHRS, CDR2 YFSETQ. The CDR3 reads CASSCPFQEETQYF. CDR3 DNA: TGCGCCAGCAGCTGCCCTTTTCAGGAAGAGACCCAGTACTTC.

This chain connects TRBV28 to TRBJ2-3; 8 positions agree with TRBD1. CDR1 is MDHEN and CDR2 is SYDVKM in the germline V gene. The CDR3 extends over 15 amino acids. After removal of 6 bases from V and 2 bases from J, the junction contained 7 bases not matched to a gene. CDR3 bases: TGTGCCAGCAGCCCTCGGACAGGGAACACAGATACGCAGTATTTT. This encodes CASSPRTGNTDTQYF.